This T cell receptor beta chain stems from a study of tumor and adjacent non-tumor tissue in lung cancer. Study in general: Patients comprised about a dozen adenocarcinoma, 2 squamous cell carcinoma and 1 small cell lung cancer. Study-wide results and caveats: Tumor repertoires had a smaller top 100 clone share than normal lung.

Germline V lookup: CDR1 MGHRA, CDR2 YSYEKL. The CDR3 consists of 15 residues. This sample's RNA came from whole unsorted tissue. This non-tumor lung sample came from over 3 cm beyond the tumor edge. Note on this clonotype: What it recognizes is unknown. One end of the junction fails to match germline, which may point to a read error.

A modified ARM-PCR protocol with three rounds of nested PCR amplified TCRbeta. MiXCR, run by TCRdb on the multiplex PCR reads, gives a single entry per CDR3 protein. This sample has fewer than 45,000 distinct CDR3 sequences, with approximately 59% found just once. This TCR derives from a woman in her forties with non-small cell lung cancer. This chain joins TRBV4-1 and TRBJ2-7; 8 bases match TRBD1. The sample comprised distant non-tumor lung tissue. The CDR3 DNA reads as TGCGCCAGAAGCCAAGGCCCAGGGGGCGTCTACGAGCAGTACTTC. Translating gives CARSQGPGGVYEQYF.